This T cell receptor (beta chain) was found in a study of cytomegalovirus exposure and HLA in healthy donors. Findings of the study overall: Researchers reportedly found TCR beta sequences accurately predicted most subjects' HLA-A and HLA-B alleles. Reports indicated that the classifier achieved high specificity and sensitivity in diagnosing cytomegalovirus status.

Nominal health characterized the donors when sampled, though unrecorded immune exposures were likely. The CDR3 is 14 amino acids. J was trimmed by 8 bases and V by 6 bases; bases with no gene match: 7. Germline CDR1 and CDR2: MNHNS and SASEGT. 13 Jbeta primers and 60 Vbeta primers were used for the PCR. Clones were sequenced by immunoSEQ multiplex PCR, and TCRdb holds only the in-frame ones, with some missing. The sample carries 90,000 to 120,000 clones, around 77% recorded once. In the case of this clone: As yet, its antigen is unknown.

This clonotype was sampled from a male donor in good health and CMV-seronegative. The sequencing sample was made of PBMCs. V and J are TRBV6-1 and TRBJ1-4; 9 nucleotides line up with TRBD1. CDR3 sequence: CASRKQGAQEKLFF. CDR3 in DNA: TGTGCCAGCAGGAAACAGGGGGCTCAAGAAAAACTGTTTTTT.